The clone carrying this T cell receptor (beta chain) was recorded at least ten times. The CDR3 sequence is 13 residues long. Trimming left V 4 bases short and J 4 bases short, with 14 bases between. Germline CDR1 reads DFQATT; CDR2 reads SNEGSKA (reference sequence). Full-length variable regions came from constant-region reverse primers plus semi-nested Nested Universal Primer A PCR. TCRdb re-analysed the 5' RACE reads in MiXCR, keeping a single row per CDR3 protein. The sample yields tens of thousands of distinct CDR3 sequences, roughly 28% seen once. The chain uses TRBV20-1 and TRBJ2-7, with TRBD2 as a possible D gene (6 bases). The TCR originated in a female donor with breast cancer. Sequencing input: naive CD4+ T cells sorted from blood. Subset here: naive CD4+ T cells, CD4+CD45RA+CD25-. The CDR3 region is CSANLREPYEQYF. CDR3 nucleotide sequence: TGCAGTGCTAATTTACGGGAGCCTTACGAGCAGTACTTC.